The rows below give T cell receptor beta chains drawn from one sample of a study of blood T cell repertoires in COVID-19. Generated by immunoSEQ multiplex PCR, the TCRdb table keeps only in-frame clones and is missing some. Of around 130,000 clones in the sample, 83% were seen once. Sequenced material: PBMCs or T cells enriched from blood (not recorded which). Receptor source: a young man who had recovered from COVID-19. Each CDR3 is given without its conserved first and last residue. A clone size is listed for some rows: how often the clone was seen (once, few, many), or a class if it is expanded.

j_call,v_call,clone_size,cdr3_aa
TRBJ2-3,TRBV14,.,ASSQDLAVDTQY
TRBJ2-3,TRBV4-1,.,ASSQDSPLADTQY
TRBJ1-5,TRBV6-2/TRBV6-3,.,ASSQQGAANQPQH
TRBJ2-7,TRBV29-1,.,SVGGVQGGLNYEQY
TRBJ2-2,TRBV6-4,few,ASSDNAEGELF
TRBJ1-2,TRBV19,.,ASGPGGYGYT
TRBJ2-7,TRBV5-1,.,ASSGGTTSYEQY
TRBJ2-1,TRBV12-3/TRBV12-4,few,ASSLWAGNEQF
TRBJ1-1,TRBV18,.,ASSPPTGVTEAF
TRBJ1-2,TRBV7-9,few,ASSAGQGASNYGYT
TRBJ1-2,TRBV3-1/TRBV3-2,.,ASTPQAETNYGYT
TRBJ2-1,TRBV6-1,once,ASSEEAGSFYNEQF
TRBJ2-5,TRBV5-1,.,ASSLGRGGQETQY
TRBJ1-2,TRBV2,.,ASSGLQGIYT
TRBJ2-3,TRBV18,.,ASSPLIVSGQGYSDTQY
TRBJ1-1,TRBV28,.,ASSSIGEVNTEAF
TRBJ1-1,TRBV6-5,.,ASSYSSDTEAF
TRBJ2-1,TRBV5-1,.,ASSFGAGAKNEQF
TRBJ1-2,TRBV6-5,.,ASSYSEGNGYT
TRBJ2-2,TRBV11-2,.,ASSPFSTGELF
TRBJ2-3,TRBV7-8,.,ASSLDRGRTDTQY
TRBJ1-2,TRBV20-1,.,SAPSRGGYT
TRBJ2-5,TRBV7-9,.,ASSLKGGGPQETQY
TRBJ2-1,TRBV2,.,ASSVRTSGGEQF
TRBJ2-2,TRBV19,.,ASSPRVLPPGELF
TRBJ2-6,TRBV6-6,.,ASRAQGSGANVLT
TRBJ2-1,TRBV18,few,ASSGTSGNEQF
TRBJ1-2,TRBV25-1,.,ASSAAGGEGSYGYT
TRBJ2-7,TRBV9,.,ASSVGGQPGLSSYEQY
TRBJ1-2,TRBV2,.,ASSGTGGGNYGYT
TRBJ1-4,TRBV7-9,.,ASSPPAGFGTNEKLF
TRBJ1-2,TRBV7-9,few,ASSSGLAGYT
TRBJ2-6,TRBV5-4,.,ASSNLQGEVGANVLT